The clone carrying this T cell receptor (beta chain) was counted between two and nine times. Its antigen is as yet unknown. In germline, CDR1 is SQVTM, CDR2 ANQGSEA. The CDR3 extends over 14 amino acids. V shed 4 bases, J shed 8 bases, and the junction held 10 bases outside the gene matches. This entry belongs to a study of beta chain features in type 1 diabetes. Findings of the study overall: The VDJ junctions of type 1 diabetes patients carried fewer insertions and more deletions. There was a moderate but significant shortening of TCRB CDR3s in all four CD4+ subsets of Type 1 diabetes patients.

Isolated RNA was reverse transcribed in full, so expressed TCRB transcripts were sequenced. Measured with immunoSEQ multiplex PCR; TCRdb has only the in-frame clones, and not every one. There are hundreds of thousands of clones in the sample; 10% to 12% occur only once, and over 0.04% lies in the top ten. This chain links TRBV29-1 with TRBJ1-4; 7 nucleotides align to TRBD1. What was sequenced was naive CD4+ T cells from blood. The source of this sequence is a woman between 18 and 29 years old in good health. The CDR3 coding sequence is TGCAGCGTTGTTCGGCTGGACAGGAACGAAAAACTGTTTTTT. Amino acids: CSVVRLDRNEKLFF.